This TCR beta chain was recorded in a study of control samples from healthy donors and cancer patients (dated by TCRdb to the early 2020s). The germline V gene encodes CDR1 SGHDT and CDR2 YYEEEE. Including cysteine and phenylalanine, the CDR3 has 14 amino acids. CDR3 DNA only is kept here, 42 bases in frame from base 1. The V and J ends are trimmed by 1 base and 0 bases, leaving 7 bases between them. The protocol used for the library was the immunoSEQ multiplex PCR assay. TCRdb obtained this table from immuneACCESS and retained in-frame rearrangements with V and J assigned. These tables miss some clones; where compared with another copy, unresolved V genes account for less than half of the shortfall, and the remainder is unexplained. In this sample the table shows about 71,000 clones, roughly 91% of which occur a single time. The top ten hold 15% to 20% of the sample. Of note for this clone: Its recognized antigen is unknown. Base qualities are not provided; no much larger clone lies one nucleotide away.

The chain links TRBV5-6 with TRBJ1-1; the D segment cannot be called with confidence. The sequence came from a man in his sixties with lung cancer. What was sequenced was PBMCs. The nucleotides are TGTGCCAGCAGCTTGTACAGTCTGAACACTGAAGCTTTCTTT. Translation gives CASSLYSLNTEAFF.